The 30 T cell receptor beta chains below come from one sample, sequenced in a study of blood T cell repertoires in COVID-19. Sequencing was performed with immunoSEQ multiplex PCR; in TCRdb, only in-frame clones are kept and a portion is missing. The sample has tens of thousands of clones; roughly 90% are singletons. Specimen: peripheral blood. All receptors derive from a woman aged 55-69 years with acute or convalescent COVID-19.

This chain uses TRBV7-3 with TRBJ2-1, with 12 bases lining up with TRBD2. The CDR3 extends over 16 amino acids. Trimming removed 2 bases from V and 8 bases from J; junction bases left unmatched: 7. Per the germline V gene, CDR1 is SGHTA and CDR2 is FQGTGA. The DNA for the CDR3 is TGTGCCAGCAGCTTAGAAGGGGCTAGCGGGAGGGATGAGCAGTTCTTC. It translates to CASSLEGASGRDEQFF. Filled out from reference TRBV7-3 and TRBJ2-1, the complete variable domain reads GAGVSQTPSNKVTEKGKYVELRCDPISGHTALYWYRQSLGQGPEFLIYFQGTGAADDSGLPNDRFFAVRPEGSVSTLKIQRTERGDSAVYLCASSLEGASGRDEQFFGPGTRLTVL.

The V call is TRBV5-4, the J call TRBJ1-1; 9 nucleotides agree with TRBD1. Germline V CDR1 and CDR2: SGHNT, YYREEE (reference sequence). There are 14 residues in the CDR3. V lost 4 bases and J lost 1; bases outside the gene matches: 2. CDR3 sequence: CASSKDRGNTEAFF. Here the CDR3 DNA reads TGTGCCAGCAGCAAGGACAGGGGGAACACTGAAGCTTTCTTT. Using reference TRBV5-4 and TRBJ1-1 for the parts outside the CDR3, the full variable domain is ETGVTQSPTHLIKTRGQQVTLRCSSQSGHNTVSWYQQALGQGPQFIFQYYREEENGRGNFPPRFSGLQFPNYSSELNVNALELDDSALYLCASSKDRGNTEAFFGQGTRLTVV.

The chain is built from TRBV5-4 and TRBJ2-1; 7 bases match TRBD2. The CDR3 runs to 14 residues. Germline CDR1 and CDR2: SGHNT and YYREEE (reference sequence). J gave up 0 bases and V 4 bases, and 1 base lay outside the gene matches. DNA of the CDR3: TGTGCCAGCAGCCCGGGGGGCTCCTACAATGAGCAGTTCTTC. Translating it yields CASSPGGSYNEQFF.

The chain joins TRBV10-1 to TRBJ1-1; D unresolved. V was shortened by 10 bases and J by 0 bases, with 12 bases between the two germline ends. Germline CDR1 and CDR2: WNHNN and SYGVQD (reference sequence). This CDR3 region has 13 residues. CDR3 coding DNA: TGCGCCACCAGCAGAGGGTTGAACACTGAAGCTTTCTTT. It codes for CATSRGLNTEAFF.

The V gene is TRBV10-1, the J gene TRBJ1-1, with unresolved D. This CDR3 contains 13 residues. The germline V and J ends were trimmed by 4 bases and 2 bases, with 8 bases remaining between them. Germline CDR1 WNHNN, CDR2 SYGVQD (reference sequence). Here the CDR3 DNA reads TGCGCCAGCAGTGGACAAATTAACACTGAAGCTTTCTTT. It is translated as CASSGQINTEAFF.

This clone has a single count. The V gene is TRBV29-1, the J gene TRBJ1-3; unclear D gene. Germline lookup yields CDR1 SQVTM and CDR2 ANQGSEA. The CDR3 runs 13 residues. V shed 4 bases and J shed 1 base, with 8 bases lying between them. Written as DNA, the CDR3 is TGCAGCGTTGGCAGTCAATCTGGAAACACCATATATTTT. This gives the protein CSVGSQSGNTIYF.

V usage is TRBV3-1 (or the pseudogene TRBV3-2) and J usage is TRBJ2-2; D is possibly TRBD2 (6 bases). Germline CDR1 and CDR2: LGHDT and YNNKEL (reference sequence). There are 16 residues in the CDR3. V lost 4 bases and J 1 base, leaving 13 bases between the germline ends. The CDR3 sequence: CASSRRRGGNTGELFF. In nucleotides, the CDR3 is TGTGCCAGCAGCCGGAGGAGGGGCGGGAACACCGGGGAGCTGTTTTTT.

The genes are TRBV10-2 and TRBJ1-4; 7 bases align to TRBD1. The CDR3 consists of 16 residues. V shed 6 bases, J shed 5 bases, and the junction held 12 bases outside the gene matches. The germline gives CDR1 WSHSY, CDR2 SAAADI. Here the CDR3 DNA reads TGCGCCAGCAGCGGAACAGGGGTGGTGCGAAATGAAAAACTGTTTTTT. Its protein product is CASSGTGVVRNEKLFF.

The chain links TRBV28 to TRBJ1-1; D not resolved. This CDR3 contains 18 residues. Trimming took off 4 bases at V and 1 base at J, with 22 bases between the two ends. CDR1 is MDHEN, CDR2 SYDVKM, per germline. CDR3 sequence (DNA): TGTGCCAGCAGTTCAAACCTTGGGAGCCCGGGCGGGAACACTGAAGCTTTCTTT. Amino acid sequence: CASSSNLGSPGGNTEAFF.

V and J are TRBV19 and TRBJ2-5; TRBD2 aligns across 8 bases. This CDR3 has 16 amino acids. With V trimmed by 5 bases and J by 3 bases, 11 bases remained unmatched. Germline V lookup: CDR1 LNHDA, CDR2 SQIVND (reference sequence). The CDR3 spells CASSAGGAGGEETQYF. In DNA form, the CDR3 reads TGTGCCAGTAGTGCCGGGGGGGCGGGCGGTGAAGAGACCCAGTACTTC.

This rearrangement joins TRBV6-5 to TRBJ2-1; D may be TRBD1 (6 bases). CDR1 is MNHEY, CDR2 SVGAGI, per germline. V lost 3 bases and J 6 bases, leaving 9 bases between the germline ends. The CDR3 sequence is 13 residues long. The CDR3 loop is CASSYPTGNEQFF. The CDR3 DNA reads TGTGCCAGCAGTTATCCGACAGGCAATGAGCAGTTCTTC.

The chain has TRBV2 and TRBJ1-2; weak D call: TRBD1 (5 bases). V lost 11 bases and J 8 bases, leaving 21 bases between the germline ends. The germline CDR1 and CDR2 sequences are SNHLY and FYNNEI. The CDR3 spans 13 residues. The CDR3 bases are TGTGCCGTCCGGGAGCGGGGCCGGGTAGGCTACACCTTC. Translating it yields CAVRERGRVGYTF.

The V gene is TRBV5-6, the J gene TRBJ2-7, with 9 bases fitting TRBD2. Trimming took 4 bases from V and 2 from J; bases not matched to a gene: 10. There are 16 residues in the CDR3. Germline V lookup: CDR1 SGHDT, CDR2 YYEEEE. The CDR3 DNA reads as TGTGCCAGCAGCAGCTTGGGAATAGCGGGAGCCTACGAGCAGTACGTC. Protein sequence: CASSSLGIAGAYEQYV.

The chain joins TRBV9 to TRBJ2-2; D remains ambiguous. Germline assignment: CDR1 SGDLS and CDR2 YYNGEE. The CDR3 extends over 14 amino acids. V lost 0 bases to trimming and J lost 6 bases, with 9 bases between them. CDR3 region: CASSVGPNSGELFF. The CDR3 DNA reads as TGTGCCAGCAGCGTAGGTCCAAACTCCGGGGAGCTGTTTTTT.

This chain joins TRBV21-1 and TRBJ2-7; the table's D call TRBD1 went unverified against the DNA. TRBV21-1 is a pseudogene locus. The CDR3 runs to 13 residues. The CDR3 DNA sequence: TGTGCCAGCAGCCCAGGGGGCGGTTACGAGCAGTACGTC. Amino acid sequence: CASSPGGGYEQYV.

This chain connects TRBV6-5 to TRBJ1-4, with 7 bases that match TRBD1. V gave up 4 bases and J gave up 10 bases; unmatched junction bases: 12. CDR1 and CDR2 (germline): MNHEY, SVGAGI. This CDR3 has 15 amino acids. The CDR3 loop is CASSSSGTGERKLFF. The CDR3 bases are TGTGCCAGCAGTTCCTCCGGCACAGGGGAAAGAAAACTGTTTTTT.

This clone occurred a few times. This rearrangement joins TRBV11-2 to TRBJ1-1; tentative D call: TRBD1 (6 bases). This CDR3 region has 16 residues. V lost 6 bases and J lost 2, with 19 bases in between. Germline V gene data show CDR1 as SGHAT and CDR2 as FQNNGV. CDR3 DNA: TGTGCCAGCAGTCAAATGGGCCTACAGGGCAACACTGAAGCTTTCTTT. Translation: CASSQMGLQGNTEAFF.

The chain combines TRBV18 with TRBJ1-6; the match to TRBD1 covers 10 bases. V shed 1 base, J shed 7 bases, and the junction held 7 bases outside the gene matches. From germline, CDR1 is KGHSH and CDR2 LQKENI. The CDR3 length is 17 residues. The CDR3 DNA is TGTGCCAGCTCACCACTGGGGACAGGGGCGGCCAATTCACCCCTCCACTTT. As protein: CASSPLGTGAANSPLHF.

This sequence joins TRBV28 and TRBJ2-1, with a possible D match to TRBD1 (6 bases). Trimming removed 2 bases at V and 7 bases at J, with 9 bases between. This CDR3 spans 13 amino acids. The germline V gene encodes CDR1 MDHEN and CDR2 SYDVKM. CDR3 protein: CASSLGRGNEQFF. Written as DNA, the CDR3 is TGTGCCAGCAGTTTAGGCAGGGGAAATGAGCAGTTCTTC. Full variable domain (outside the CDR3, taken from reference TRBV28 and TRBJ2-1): DVKVTQSSRYLVKRTGEKVFLECVQDMDHENMFWYRQDPGLGLRLIYFSYDVKMKEKGDIPEGYSVSREKKERFSLILESASTNQTSMYLCASSLGRGNEQFFGPGTRLTVL.

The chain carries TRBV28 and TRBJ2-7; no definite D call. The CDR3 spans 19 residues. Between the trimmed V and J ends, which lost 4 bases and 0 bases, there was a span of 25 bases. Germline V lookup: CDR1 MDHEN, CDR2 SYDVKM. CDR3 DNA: TGTGCCAGCAGTTCCTCCCATAAACCCCGGTCCCTCTCCTCCTACGAGCAGTACGTC. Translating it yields CASSSSHKPRSLSSYEQYV.

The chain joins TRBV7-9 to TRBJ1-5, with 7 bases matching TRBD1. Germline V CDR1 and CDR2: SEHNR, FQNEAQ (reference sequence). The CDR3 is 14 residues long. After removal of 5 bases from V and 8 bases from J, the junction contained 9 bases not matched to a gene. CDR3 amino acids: CASSTGTEREPQHF. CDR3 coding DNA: TGTGCCAGCAGCACCGGGACAGAAAGAGAGCCCCAGCATTTT.

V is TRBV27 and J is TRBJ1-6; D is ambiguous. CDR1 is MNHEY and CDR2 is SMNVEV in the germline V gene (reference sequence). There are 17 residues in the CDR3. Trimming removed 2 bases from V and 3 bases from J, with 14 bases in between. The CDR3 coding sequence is TGTGCCAGCAGTTTAGTTTGGGCCCGGAACTATAATTCACCCCTCCACTTT. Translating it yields CASSLVWARNYNSPLHF.

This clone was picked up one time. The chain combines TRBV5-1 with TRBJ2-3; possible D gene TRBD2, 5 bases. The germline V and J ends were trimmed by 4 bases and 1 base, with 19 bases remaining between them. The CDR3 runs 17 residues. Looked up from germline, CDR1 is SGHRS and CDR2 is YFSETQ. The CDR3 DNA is TGCGCCAGCAGCCGGGGATTAGGAGCTTTGGGCACAGATACGCAGTATTTT. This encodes CASSRGLGALGTDTQYF.

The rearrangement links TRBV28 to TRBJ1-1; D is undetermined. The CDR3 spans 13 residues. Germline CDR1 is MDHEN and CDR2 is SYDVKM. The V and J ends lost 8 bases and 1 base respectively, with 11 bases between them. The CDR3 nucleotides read TGTGCCAGCCGAAGTGCGAGGAACACTGAAGCTTTCTTT. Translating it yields CASRSARNTEAFF.

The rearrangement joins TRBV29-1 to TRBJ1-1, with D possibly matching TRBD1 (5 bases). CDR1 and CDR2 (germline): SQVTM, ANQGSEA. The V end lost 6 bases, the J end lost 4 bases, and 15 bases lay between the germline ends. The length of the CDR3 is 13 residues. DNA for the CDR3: TGCAGCGTGGGGCAGGGCGGGAGCACTGAAGCTTTCTTT. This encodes CSVGQGGSTEAFF.

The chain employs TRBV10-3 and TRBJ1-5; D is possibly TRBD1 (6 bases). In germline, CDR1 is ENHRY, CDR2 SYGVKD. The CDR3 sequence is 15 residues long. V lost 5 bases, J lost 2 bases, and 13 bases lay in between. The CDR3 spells CAISTGPGGNQPQHF. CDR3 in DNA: TGTGCCATCAGTACAGGGCCGGGTGGCAATCAGCCCCAGCATTTT.

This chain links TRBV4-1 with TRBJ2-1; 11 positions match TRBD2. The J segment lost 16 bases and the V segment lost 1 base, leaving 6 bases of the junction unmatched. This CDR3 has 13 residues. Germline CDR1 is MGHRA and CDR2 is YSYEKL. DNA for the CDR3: TGCGCCAGCAGCCAAGTAGCGACTAGCGGGGTTTTCTTC. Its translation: CASSQVATSGVFF.

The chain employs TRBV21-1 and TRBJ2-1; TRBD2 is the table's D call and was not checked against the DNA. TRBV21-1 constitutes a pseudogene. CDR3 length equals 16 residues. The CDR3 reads CASSKEGLGRDYEQFF. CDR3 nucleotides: TGTGCCAGCAGCAAAGAGGGACTAGGACGTGATTATGAGCAGTTCTTC.

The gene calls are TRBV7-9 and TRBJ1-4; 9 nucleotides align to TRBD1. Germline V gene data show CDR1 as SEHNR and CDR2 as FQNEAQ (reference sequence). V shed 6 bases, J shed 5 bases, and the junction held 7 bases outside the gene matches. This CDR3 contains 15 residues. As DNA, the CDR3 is TGTGCCAGCAGTACCTTACAGGGGGCAAATGAAAAACTGTTTTTT. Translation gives CASSTLQGANEKLFF. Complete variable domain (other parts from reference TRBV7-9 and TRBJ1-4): DTGVSQNPRHKITKRGQNVTFRCDPISEHNRLYWYRQTLGQGPEFLTYFQNEAQLEKSRLLSDRFSAERPKGSFSTLEIQRTEQGDSAMYLCASSTLQGANEKLFFGSGTQLSVL.

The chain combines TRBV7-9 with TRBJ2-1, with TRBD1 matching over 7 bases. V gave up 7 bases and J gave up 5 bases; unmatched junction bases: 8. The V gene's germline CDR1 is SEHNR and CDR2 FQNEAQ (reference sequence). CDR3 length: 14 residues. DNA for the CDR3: TGTGCCAGCACCAAGGCAGGGGGAAACAATGAGCAGTTCTTC. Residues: CASTKAGGNNEQFF.